Shown below are 18 T cell receptor beta chains from a single sample sequenced in a study of beta chain features in type 1 diabetes. Investigators reverse transcribed all isolated RNA, so they sequenced expressed TCRB transcripts. The repertoire was sequenced with immunoSEQ multiplex PCR; TCRdb's copy has only in-frame clones and lacks some. The sample lists a few hundred thousand clones; more than 9.5% were seen once. Sequencing was performed on naive CD4+ T cells from blood. The origin of the receptors is a woman aged 30 to 39 in good health.

This clone was seen only a few times. One end of the junction does not line up with germline, which may come from a read error. The chain recombines TRBV7-6 with TRBJ2-1, with 7 bases matching TRBD1. CDR1 is SGHVS and CDR2 is FNYEAQ in the germline V gene. The CDR3 covers 13 residues. CDR3 sequence (DNA): TGTGCCAGCAGCTTAGATCCGACAGGGATGGGGATCTTC. Residues: CASSLDPTGMGIF.

The chain couples TRBV28 to TRBJ1-4; TRBD1 might be the D (6 bases). Germline V gene lookup returns CDR1 MDHEN and CDR2 SYDVKM. V lost 4 bases, J lost 5 bases, and 20 bases lay in between. This CDR3 comprises 17 residues. CDR3 residues: CASSSTGFRGENEKLFF. The CDR3 DNA follows: TGTGCCAGCAGTTCCACAGGGTTTAGAGGCGAGAATGAAAAACTGTTTTTT.

The chain couples TRBV5-6 to TRBJ1-1, with TRBD1 identical over 11 bases. Germline loops: CDR1 SGHDT, CDR2 YYEEEE. The CDR3 spans 13 residues. V lost 4 bases and J lost 4; bases outside the gene matches: 0. CDR3 sequence reads: CASSGTGGTEAFF. CDR3 bases: TGTGCCAGCAGCGGGACAGGGGGCACTGAAGCTTTCTTT. Based on the CDR3 plus reference TRBV5-6 and TRBJ1-1, the full variable domain is DAGVTQSPTHLIKTRGQQVTLRCSPKSGHDTVSWYQQALGQGPQFIFQYYEEEERQRGNFPDRFSGHQFPNYSSELNVNALLLGDSALYLCASSGTGGTEAFFGQGTRLTVV.

This clone was observed a handful of times. This rearrangement joins TRBV9 to TRBJ2-1; 11 bases are a match to TRBD2. V was clipped by 0 bases and J by 8 bases; unmatched bases: 4. Germline loops: CDR1 SGDLS, CDR2 YYNGEE. The CDR3 extends over 15 amino acids. CDR3 sequence: CASSVALAGVDEQFF. The CDR3 coding sequence is TGTGCCAGCAGCGTAGCACTAGCGGGAGTCGATGAGCAGTTCTTC.

In the case of this clone: The same CDR3 arises from other DNA sequences in this sample as well. The chain links TRBV7-9 to TRBJ1-1, with a weak D call TRBD1 (6 bases). With 5 bases removed from V and 0 bases from J, the gap between germline ends came to 10 bases. Germline lookup yields CDR1 SEHNR and CDR2 FQNEAQ (reference sequence). The CDR3 loop spans 14 amino acids. The CDR3 sequence: CASSLTGMNTEAFF. Written as DNA, the CDR3 is TGTGCCAGCAGCCTCACAGGGATGAACACTGAAGCTTTCTTT. The full variable domain, completed using reference TRBV7-9 and TRBJ1-1, is DTGVSQNPRHKITKRGQNVTFRCDPISEHNRLYWYRQTLGQGPEFLTYFQNEAQLEKSRLLSDRFSAERPKGSFSTLEIQRTEQGDSAMYLCASSLTGMNTEAFFGQGTRLTVV.

V is TRBV18 and J is TRBJ2-1; D perhaps matches TRBD1 (6 bases). The germline gives CDR1 KGHSH, CDR2 LQKENI. The V gene lost 3 bases and the J gene lost 6 bases, with 21 bases spanning the gap. The length of the CDR3 is 17 residues. The CDR3 DNA sequence: TGTGCCAGCTCACCTACAGGGTTCTTGGGTCGTTCCAATGAGCAGTTCTTC. It specifies CASSPTGFLGRSNEQFF.

This chain uses TRBV9 with TRBJ1-2; D gene unclear. The CDR3 contains 11 residues. Germline lookup yields CDR1 SGDLS and CDR2 YYNGEE. The V and J ends lost 6 bases and 4 bases respectively, with 7 bases between them. The CDR3 DNA reads as TGTGCCAGCAACGGTCTCTATGGCTACACCTTC. Residues: CASNGLYGYTF.

This clone turned up a few times. The V and J genes are TRBV14 and TRBJ2-1; 11 bases line up with TRBD2. The junction had 7 bases not matched to a gene; V was cut back by 4 bases and J by 5 bases. The CDR3 is 16 amino acids. CDR1 and CDR2 from the germline V gene are SGHDN and FVKESK. The CDR3 region has the DNA TGTGCCAGCAGCCGACCGGGACTAGCGGAAGACAATGAGCAGTTCTTC. Protein product: CASSRPGLAEDNEQFF. The whole variable domain, filled in from reference TRBV14 and TRBJ2-1, reads EAGVTQFPSHSVIEKGQTVTLRCDPISGHDNLYWYRRVMGKEIKFLLHFVKESKQDESGMPNNRFLAERTGGTYSTLKVQPAELEDSGVYFCASSRPGLAEDNEQFFGPGTRLTVL.

The table lists this clone with a few counts. The V call is TRBV5-1, the J call TRBJ1-4, with TRBD1 as a possible D gene (5 bases). The CDR3 has 15 residues. The V gene's germline CDR1 is SGHRS and CDR2 YFSETQ. The ends were cut back, 0 bases at V and 7 bases at J, with 13 bases in the middle. The CDR3 loop is CASSLAGQGGEKLFF. CDR3 bases: TGCGCCAGCAGCTTGGCCGGTCAGGGAGGTGAAAAACTGTTTTTT.

This clone occurred a few times. Since the CDR3 does not end with the conserved phenylalanine or tryptophan, this likely comes from a read error. The DNA is left out, because the CDR3 cannot be placed on it with certainty; the CDR3 is given as TCRdb lists it. The chain employs TRBV30 and TRBJ2-7; the table's D call, TRBD2, was not checked against the DNA. Germline CDR1 is GTSNPN and CDR2 is SVGIG (reference sequence). Including both end residues, the CDR3 is 13 amino acids long. The CDR3 sequence: CAWRRPGGSNPSL.

This clone occurred a few times. This chain joins TRBV7-9 and TRBJ2-5; 7 bases line up with TRBD1. CDR3 size: 15 residues. CDR1 is SEHNR and CDR2 is FQNEAQ in the germline V gene (reference sequence). V gave up 2 bases and J gave up 3 bases; unmatched junction bases: 6. This chain's CDR3 is CASSLTQGVKETQYF. The CDR3 DNA is TGTGCCAGCAGCTTAACCCAGGGGGTAAAAGAGACCCAGTACTTC.

This chain joins TRBV27 and TRBJ1-5; D might be TRBD1 (6 bases). The CDR3 is 18 residues long. V gave up 4 bases and J gave up 0 bases, with 19 bases separating them. CDR1 is MNHEY, CDR2 SMNVEV, per germline (reference sequence). DNA of the CDR3: TGTGCCAGCAGTTCACCCGACCACAGGGATGTTAGCAATCAGCCCCAGCATTTT. As protein: CASSSPDHRDVSNQPQHF.

The chain combines TRBV4-2 with TRBJ2-5, with 11 bases fitting TRBD2. The V segment lost 0 bases and the J segment 7 bases; nucleotides outside the gene matches: 13. This CDR3 comprises 18 residues. Germline loops: CDR1 LGHNA, CDR2 YNFKEQ. CDR3 region: CASSQDPGVAGGEGTQYF. In DNA, the CDR3 is TGTGCCAGCAGCCAAGATCCGGGGGTAGCGGGAGGGGAAGGGACCCAGTACTTC.

The chain has TRBV6-1 and TRBJ2-6, with D uncertain. This CDR3 has 15 residues. V lost 4 bases to trimming and J lost 0 bases, with 7 bases between them. Germline V gene sequence: CDR1 MNHNS, CDR2 SASEGT. CDR3 bases: TGTGCCAGCAGTGGGCGGAGCTCTGGGGCCAACGTCCTGACTTTC. Residues: CASSGRSSGANVLTF.

In DNA form, the CDR3 reads TGCGCCAGCAGCTTGGGCCCAGGTGAAAAACTGTTTTTT. Its protein is CASSLGPGEKLFF. The chain is built from TRBV5-1 and TRBJ1-4; no reliable D call. Germline assignment: CDR1 SGHRS and CDR2 YFSETQ. Between the trimmed V and J ends, which lost 0 bases and 7 bases, there was a span of 7 bases. CDR3 length: 13 amino acids.

The V gene is TRBV15, the J gene TRBJ2-1; 7 nucleotides align to TRBD1. The germline CDR1 and CDR2 sequences are LNHNV and YYDKDF (reference sequence). V was pared by 2 bases and J by 7 bases, with 5 bases of the junction left unmatched. This CDR3 is built from 14 residues. CDR3 sequence: CATSRSDRTNEQFF. CDR3 nucleotides: TGTGCCACCAGCAGATCGGACAGGACTAATGAGCAGTTCTTC.

CDR3 DNA sequence: TGTGCCAGCAGCAAATACAGTGCGCCCTACGAGCAGTACTTC. This translates into CASSKYSAPYEQYF. The chain employs TRBV5-6 and TRBJ2-7; D not certain. Germline V lookup: CDR1 SGHDT, CDR2 YYEEEE. Trimming took 4 bases from V and 2 from J, leaving 13 bases between them. This CDR3 has 14 amino acids.

This clone has just a few counts. V gene TRBV27 combines with J gene TRBJ2-5; a possible D gene is TRBD1 (5 bases). CDR1 MNHEY and CDR2 SMNVEV come from the germline V gene (reference sequence). Trimming shortened V by 5 bases and J by 4 bases, and 11 bases separated the two germline ends. The CDR3 length is 13 residues. CDR3: CASSPQGVETQYF. CDR3 bases: TGTGCCAGCAGTCCCCAAGGGGTAGAGACCCAGTACTTC.